This T cell receptor (beta chain) is from a study of metastatic and nonmetastatic thyroid tumors. The CDR3 spans 14 residues. J gave up 4 bases and V 5 bases, and 7 bases lay outside the gene matches. This clone was counted many times. Thyroid surgery was preceded by no treatment in any patient. In the authors' workflow: The study took CDR3 differences across clinicopathological groups and made a distant-metastasis classifier for papillary thyroid cancer from them. TCRdb re-clonotyped the PCR reads through MiXCR. The V and J calls and clone size are TCRdb's, not the authors'. The sample lists about 53,000 clones; roughly 22% were seen once.

The sequence came from a female donor with papillary thyroid cancer or a benign thyroid nodule (not recorded which). Some clones in this sample may be carry-over from other donors' samples. The chain employs TRBV12-3 or TRBV12-4 and TRBJ2-5; 7 bases are a match to TRBD1. The specimen was blood. The CDR3 nucleotides are TGTGCCAGCAGTCACCGGACAGGAGGAGAGACCCAGTACTTC. This sequence encodes CASSHRTGGETQYF.